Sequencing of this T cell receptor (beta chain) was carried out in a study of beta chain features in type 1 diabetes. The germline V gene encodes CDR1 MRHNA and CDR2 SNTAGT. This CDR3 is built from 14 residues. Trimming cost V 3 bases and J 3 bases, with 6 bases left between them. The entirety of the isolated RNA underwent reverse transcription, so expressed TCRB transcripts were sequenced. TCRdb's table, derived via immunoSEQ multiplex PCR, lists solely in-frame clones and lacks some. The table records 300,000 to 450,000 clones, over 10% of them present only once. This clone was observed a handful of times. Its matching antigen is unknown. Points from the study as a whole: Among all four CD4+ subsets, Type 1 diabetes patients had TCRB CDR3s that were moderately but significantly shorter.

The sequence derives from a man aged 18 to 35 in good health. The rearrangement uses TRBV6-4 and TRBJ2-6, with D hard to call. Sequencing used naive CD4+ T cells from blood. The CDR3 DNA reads TGTGCCAGCAGTGAGGAGAGTGGGGCCAACGTCCTGACTTTC. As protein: CASSEESGANVLTF.